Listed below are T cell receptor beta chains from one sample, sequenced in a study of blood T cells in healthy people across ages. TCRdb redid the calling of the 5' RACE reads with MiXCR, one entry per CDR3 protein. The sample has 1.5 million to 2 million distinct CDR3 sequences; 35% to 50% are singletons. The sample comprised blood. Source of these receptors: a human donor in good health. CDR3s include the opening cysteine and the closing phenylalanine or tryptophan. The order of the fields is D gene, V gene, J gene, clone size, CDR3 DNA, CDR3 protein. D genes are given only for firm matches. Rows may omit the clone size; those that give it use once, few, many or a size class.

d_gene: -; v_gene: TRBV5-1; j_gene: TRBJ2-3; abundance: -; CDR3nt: TGCGCCAGCAGCTTGTACAGGGTCACAGATACGCAGTATTTT; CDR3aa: CASSLYRVTDTQYF
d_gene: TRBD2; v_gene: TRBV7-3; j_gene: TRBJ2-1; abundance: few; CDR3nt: TGTGCCAGCAGCTTAAACCCTAGCGGGTCAGGAGGTGATGAGCAGTTCTTC; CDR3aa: CASSLNPSGSGGDEQFF
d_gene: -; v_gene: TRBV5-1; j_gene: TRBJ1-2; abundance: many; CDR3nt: TGCGCCAGCAGCTTGGGCGCAGGCACTAACTATGGCTACACCTTC; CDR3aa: CASSLGAGTNYGYTF
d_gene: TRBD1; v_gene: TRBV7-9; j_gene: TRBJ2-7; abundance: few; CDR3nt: TGTGCCAGCGGGGGACAGGGTAGCTCCTACGAGCAGTACTTC; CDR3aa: CASGGQGSSYEQYF
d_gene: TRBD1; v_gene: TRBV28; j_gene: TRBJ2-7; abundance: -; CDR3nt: TGTGCCAGCAGTTTTGGTAGTCCGGGACAGGGTACCTACGAGCAGTACTTC; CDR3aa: CASSFGSPGQGTYEQYF
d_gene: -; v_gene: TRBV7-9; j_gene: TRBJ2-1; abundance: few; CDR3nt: TGTGCCAGCAGCTTAGTTCGAGGGCCAGGGGTAGGCGGTGAGCAGTTCTTC; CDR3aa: CASSLVRGPGVGGEQFF
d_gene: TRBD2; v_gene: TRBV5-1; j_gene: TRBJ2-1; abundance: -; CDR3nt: TGCGCCAGCAGCTTGGTTTACAGGTTAGCGGGGGATGAGCAGTTCTTC; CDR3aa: CASSLVYRLAGDEQFF
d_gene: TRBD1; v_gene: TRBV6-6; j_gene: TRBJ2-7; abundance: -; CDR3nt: TGTGCCAGCAGTGGGGCGGGACAGGGAGACTACGAGCAGTACTTC; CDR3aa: CASSGAGQGDYEQYF
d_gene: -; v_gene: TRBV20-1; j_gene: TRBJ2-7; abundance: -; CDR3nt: TGCAGTCTCACGGCTAGGACGGGCTACTCCTACGAGCAGTACTTC; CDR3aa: CSLTARTGYSYEQYF
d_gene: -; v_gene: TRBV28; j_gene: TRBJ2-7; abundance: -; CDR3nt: TGTGCCAGCAGCTCCCAACTTGGGGGAACCTCCTACGAGCAGTACTTC; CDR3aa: CASSSQLGGTSYEQYF
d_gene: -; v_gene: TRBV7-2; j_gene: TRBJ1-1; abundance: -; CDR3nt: TGTGCCAGCAGCTGGGGGGTTGGGGGGGCTGAAGCTTTCTTT; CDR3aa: CASSWGVGGAEAFF
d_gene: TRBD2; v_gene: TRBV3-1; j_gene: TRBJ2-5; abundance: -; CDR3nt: TGTGCCAGCAGCCAAGAGTTTATTACTAGCGGTGGATTGGAGACCCAGTACTTC; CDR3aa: CASSQEFITSGGLETQYF
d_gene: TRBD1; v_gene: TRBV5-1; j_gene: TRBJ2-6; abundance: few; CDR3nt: TGCGCCAGCAGCTCGACCCGGGACAGACGTACTGGGGCCAACGTCCTGACTTTC; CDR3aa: CASSSTRDRRTGANVLTF